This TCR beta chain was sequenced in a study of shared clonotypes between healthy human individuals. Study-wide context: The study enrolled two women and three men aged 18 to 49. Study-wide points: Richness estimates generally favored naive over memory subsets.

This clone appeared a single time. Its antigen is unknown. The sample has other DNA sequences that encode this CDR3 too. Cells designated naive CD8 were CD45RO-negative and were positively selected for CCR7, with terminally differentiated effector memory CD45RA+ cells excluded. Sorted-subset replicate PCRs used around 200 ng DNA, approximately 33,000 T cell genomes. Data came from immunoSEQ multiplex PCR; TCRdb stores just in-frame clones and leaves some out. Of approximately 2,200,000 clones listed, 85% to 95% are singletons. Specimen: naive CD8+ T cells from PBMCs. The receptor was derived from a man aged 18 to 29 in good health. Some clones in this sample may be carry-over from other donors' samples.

CDR3 amino acids: CASSLGRGLNTEAFF. CDR3 nucleotides: TGTGCCAGCAGTTTAGGGAGGGGCCTGAACACTGAAGCTTTCTTT. This rearrangement joins TRBV27 to TRBJ1-1, with D maybe TRBD1 (5 bases). From germline, CDR1 is MNHEY and CDR2 SMNVEV (reference sequence). The CDR3 is 15 residues long. V was shortened by 2 bases and J by 0 bases, with 10 bases between the two germline ends.